This T cell receptor (beta chain) was documented in a study of T cell changes during pregnancy in multiple sclerosis. The CDR3 is 18 residues long. V shed 4 bases and J 5 bases; nucleotides not matched to a gene: 16. CDR1 is MGHRA, CDR2 YSYEKL, per germline. TCRdb's copy holds only in-frame clones and misses some; the assay was immunoSEQ multiplex PCR. In the table there are roughly 60,000 clones, just under 95% of which are singletons. Specimen: CD4+ T cells from peripheral blood mononuclear cells, collected before pregnancy. The origin of this receptor is a female donor with multiple sclerosis, enrolled in a pregnancy study. The chain uses TRBV4-1 and TRBJ2-7; 11 bases are shared with TRBD2. The CDR3 region has the DNA TGCGCCAGCAGCCCCCTTAGGAGTCTACTAGCGGGAGAGGACGAGCAGTACTTC. The encoded protein is CASSPLRSLLAGEDEQYF.